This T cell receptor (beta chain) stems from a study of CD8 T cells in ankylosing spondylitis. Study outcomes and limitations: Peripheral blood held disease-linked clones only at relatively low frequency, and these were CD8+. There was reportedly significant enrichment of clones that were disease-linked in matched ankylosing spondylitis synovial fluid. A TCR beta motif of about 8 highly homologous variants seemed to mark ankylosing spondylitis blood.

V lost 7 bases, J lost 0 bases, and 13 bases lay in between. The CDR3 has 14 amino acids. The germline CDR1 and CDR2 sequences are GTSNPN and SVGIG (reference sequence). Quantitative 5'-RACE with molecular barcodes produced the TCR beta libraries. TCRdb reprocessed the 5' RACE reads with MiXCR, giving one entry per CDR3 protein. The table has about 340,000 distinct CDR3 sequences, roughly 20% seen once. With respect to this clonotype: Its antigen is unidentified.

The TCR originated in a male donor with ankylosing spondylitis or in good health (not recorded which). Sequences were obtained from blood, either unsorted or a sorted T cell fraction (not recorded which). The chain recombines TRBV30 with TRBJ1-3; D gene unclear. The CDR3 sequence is CASWGDNSGNTIYF. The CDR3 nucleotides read TGTGCCTCATGGGGAGACAACTCTGGAAACACCATATATTTT.